The entry below describes one T cell receptor beta chain. There are 10 residues in the CDR3. From germline, CDR1 is GTSNPN and CDR2 SVGIG (reference sequence). V lost 6 bases and J 5 bases, leaving 8 bases between the germline ends. This sample was taken from a study of blood T cell repertoires in COVID-19. As processed by the authors: Reference gene primer amplification yielded estimated nucleated cell counts. The data were produced by immunoSEQ multiplex PCR, yet TCRdb's version contains in-frame clones alone and is incomplete. V and J calls and clone size are as listed in that table; D and trimming were resolved from the DNA. The data contain 200,000 to 300,000 clones, approximately 84% of them singletons.

The V gene is TRBV30, the J gene TRBJ2-7; D unclear. Sequences were obtained from PBMCs or T cells enriched from blood (not recorded which). The clonotype was recovered from a middle-aged woman with acute COVID-19. CDR3 coding DNA: TGTGCCTGCGGTGGTAACGAGCAGTACTTC. Translated: CACGGNEQYF.